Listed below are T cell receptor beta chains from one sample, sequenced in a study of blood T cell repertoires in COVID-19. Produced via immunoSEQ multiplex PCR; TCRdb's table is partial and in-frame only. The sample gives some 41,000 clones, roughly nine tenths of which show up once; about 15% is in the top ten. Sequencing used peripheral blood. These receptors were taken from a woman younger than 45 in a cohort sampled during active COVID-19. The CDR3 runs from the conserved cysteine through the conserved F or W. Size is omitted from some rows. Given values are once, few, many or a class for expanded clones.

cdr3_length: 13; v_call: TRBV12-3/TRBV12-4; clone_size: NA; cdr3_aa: CASSQGHITEAFF
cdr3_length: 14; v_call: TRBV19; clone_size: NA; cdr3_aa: CASSSGLADNEQFF
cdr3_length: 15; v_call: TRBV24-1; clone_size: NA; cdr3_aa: CATSDGGTPSGGYTF
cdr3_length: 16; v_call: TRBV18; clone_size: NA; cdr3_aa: CASSLLHGDRVYGYTF
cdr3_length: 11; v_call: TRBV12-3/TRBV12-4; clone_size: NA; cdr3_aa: CASSFRETQYF
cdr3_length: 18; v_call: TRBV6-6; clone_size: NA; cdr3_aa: CASSLQTSGSIGTGELFF
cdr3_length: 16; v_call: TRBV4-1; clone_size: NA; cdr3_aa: CASSLRDRGGVQPQHF
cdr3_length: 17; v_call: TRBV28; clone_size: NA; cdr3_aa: CASSLQGAMALNYGYTF
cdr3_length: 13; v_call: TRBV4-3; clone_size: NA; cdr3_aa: CASSQELVDTQYF
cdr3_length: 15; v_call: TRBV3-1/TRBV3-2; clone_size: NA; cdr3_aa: CASSQELAPSYEQYF
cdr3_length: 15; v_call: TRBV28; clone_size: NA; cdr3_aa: CASSSGSGFSYEQYF
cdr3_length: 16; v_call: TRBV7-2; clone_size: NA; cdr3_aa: CASSYRPGGPTDTQYF
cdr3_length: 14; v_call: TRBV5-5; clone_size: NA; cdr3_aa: CASSLVTTNYGYTF
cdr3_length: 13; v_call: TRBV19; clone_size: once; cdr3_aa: CASSLHLRDGYTF
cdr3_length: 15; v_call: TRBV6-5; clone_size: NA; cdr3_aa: CASRRTGYSNQPQHF
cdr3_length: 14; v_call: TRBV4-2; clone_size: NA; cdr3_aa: CASSQGRAPDTQYF
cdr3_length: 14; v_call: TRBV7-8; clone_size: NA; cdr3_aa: CASSSFDRDYGYTF
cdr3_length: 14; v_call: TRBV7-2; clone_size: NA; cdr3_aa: CASSGRGLSYEQYF
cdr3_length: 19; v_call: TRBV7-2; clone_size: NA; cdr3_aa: CASSTPLAGGSLSYNEQFF
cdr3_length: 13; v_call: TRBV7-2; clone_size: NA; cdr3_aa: CASSPGQRDEQYF
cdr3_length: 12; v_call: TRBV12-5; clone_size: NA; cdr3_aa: CASGLQGYEQYF
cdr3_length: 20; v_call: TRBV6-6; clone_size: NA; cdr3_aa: CASSRTPGGASGRSHNEQFF
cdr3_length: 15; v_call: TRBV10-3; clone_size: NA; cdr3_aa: CAISDPGQTSYEQYF
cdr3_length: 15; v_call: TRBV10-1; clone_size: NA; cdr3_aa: CASNPQGRAAYEQYF
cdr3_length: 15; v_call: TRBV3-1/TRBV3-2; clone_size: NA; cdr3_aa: CASSQVGGSSYEQYF
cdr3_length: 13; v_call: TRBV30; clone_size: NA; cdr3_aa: CAWSVRTGDGYTF
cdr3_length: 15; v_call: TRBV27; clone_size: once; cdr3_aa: CASSSGDRGLNEQFF
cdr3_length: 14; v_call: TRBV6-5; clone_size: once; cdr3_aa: CASSRSGRWDEQFF
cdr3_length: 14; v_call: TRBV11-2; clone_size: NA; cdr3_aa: CASSLEINTGELFF
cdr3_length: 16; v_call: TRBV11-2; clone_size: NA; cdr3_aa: CASTGEGLVSYNEQFF
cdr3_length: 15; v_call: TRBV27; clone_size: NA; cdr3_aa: CASSPGTGDSYGYTF
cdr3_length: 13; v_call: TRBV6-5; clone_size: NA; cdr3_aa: CASRKTQGAWAFF
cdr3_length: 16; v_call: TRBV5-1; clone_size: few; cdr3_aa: CASSVSPGTSSYEQYF
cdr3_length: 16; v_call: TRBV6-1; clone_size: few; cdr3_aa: CASSDHQGYSNQPQHF
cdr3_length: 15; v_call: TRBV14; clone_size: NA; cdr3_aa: CANETSGGPYNEQFF
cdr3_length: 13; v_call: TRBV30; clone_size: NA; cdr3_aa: CAWSASGGKTQYF
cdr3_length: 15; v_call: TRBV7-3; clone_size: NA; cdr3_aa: CASSFGQGGYNEQFF
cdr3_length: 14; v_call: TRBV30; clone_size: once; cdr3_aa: CALDRGGGGTEAFF
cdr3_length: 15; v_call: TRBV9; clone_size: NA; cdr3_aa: CASSDRTGGNSPLHF
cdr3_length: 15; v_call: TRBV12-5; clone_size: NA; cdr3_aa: CASGLGLADYNEQFF
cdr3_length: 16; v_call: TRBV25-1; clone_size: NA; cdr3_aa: CASSGSGQTGGDTQYF
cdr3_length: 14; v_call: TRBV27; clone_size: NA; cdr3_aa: CASSLQGRNTEAFF
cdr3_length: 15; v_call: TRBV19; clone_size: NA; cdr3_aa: CASSITGTVNTEAFF
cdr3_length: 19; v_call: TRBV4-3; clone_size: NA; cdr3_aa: CASSHFRQGSSSGANVLTF
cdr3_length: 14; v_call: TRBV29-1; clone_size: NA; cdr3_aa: CSVVQDSPNQPQHF
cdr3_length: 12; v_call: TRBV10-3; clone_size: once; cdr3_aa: CAISGDSYGYTF
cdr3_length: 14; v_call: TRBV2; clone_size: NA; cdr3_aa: CASSLDSWISEQYF
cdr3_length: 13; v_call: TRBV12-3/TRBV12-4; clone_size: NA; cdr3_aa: CASSSGSPDTQYF
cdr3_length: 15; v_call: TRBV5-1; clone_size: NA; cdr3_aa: CASSSSGVGGTEAFF
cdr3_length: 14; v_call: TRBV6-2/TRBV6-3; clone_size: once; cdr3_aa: CASSYAAKGQPQHF
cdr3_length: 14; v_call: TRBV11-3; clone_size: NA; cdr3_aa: CASSFGTVGYGYTF
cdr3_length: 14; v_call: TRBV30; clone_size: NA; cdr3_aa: CAWSVNRGQSGYTF
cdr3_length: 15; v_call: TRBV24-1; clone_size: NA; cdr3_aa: CATSAGQGGNSPLHF